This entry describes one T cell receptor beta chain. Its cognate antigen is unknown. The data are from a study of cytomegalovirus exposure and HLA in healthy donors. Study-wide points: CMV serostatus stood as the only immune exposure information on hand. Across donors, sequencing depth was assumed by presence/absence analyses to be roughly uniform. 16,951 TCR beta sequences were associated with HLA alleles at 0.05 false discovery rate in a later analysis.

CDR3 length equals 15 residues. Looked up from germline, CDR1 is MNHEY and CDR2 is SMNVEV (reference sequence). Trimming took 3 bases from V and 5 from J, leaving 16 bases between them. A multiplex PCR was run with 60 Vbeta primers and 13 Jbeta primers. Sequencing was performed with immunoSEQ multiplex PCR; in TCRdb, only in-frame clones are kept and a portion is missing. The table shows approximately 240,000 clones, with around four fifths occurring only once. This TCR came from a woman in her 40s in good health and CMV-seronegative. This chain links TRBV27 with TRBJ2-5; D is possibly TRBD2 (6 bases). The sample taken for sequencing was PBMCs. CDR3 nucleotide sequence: TGTGCCAGCAGTTTCTCCTGGACGGGAGCGGAGACCCAGTACTTC. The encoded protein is CASSFSWTGAETQYF.